The 24 T cell receptor beta chains in this list originate from one sample, sequenced in a study of T cell responses to AZD1222 COVID-19 vaccine. Here immunoSEQ multiplex PCR was the method, and the copy in TCRdb shows in-frame clones only, minus some. The sample carries about 110,000 clones, over 75% recorded once. The sequencing used peripheral blood, collected on day 0 of AZD1222 vaccination. The receptors derive from an adult in good health.

This chain joins TRBV30 and TRBJ2-7, with 9 bases that match TRBD2. This CDR3 spans 15 amino acids. Germline lookup yields CDR1 GTSNPN and CDR2 SVGIG (reference sequence). The junction had 7 bases not matched to a gene; V was cut back by 3 bases and J by 1 base. The CDR3 sequence: CAWRPRGGRSYEQYF. In DNA form, the CDR3 reads TGTGCCTGGAGACCGCGGGGGGGCCGATCCTACGAGCAGTACTTC.

The chain employs TRBV11-3 and TRBJ2-2; D is perhaps TRBD2 (5 bases). V shed 6 bases and J shed 5 bases, with 7 bases lying between them. Germline loops: CDR1 SGHNT, CDR2 YENEEA. The CDR3 loop spans 12 amino acids. The CDR3 bases are TGTGCCAGCAGGGAGGAAACCGGGGAGCTGTTTTTT. Translating gives CASREETGELFF.

Notes on this clone: The identical CDR3 is also encoded by other nucleotide sequences in the sample. The chain couples TRBV18 to TRBJ1-1; D is ambiguous. Germline values: CDR1 KGHSH, CDR2 LQKENI. The V gene lost 2 bases and the J gene lost 0 bases, with 4 bases spanning the gap. CDR3 length: 13 residues. CDR3 amino acids: CASSPGLNTEAFF. The CDR3 DNA reads TGTGCCAGCTCACCAGGGTTGAACACTGAAGCTTTCTTT.

This clone was seen a handful of times. The genes are TRBV7-2 and TRBJ1-4, with 7 bases lining up with TRBD1. The germline gives CDR1 SGHTA, CDR2 FQGNSA. This CDR3 spans 15 amino acids. The junction had 10 bases not matched to a gene; V was cut back by 5 bases and J by 7 bases. The CDR3 spells CASSTQQGLSEKLFF. The CDR3 bases are TGTGCCAGCAGCACACAACAGGGGTTGAGTGAAAAACTGTTTTTT.

V is TRBV12-1 and J is TRBJ1-1; whether TRBD1, the table's D call, matches the DNA was not checked. TRBV12-1 has pseudogene status. The CDR3 runs 15 residues. The CDR3 DNA sequence: TGTGCCAGCAGCTTGAGCGACAGATTTAACACTGAAGCTTTCTTT. Encoded protein: CASSLSDRFNTEAFF.

The chain is built from TRBV13 and TRBJ1-1, with D perhaps TRBD1 (5 bases). The V gene lost 5 bases and the J gene lost 5 bases, with 15 bases spanning the gap. The CDR3 contains 14 residues. Germline V CDR1 and CDR2: PRHDT, FYEKMQ (reference sequence). Here the CDR3 reads CASSEGPGETEAFF. The DNA for the CDR3 is TGTGCCAGCAGCGAAGGACCGGGGGAGACTGAAGCTTTCTTT.

The chain links TRBV6-2 or TRBV6-3 to TRBJ2-5; TRBD1 might be the D (6 bases). The V and J ends lost 4 bases and 9 bases respectively, with 12 bases between them. The CDR3 runs to 12 residues. The germline V gene encodes CDR1 MNHEY and CDR2 SVGEGT. The DNA of the CDR3 is TGTGCCAGCAGTTCCCAGGGGCGGTCCCAGTACTTC. Translation gives CASSSQGRSQYF.

V gene TRBV28 combines with J gene TRBJ1-3, with D perhaps matching TRBD1 (6 bases). CDR1 is MDHEN, CDR2 SYDVKM, per germline. Trimming took off 2 bases at V and 0 bases at J, with 8 bases between the two ends. The CDR3 contains 15 residues. CDR3 coding DNA: TGTGCCAGCAGTTTAACAGGGATCTCTGGAAACACCATATATTTT. It is translated as CASSLTGISGNTIYF.

The chain carries TRBV5-4 and TRBJ1-1; D is unclear. The ends were cut back, 0 bases at V and 1 base at J, with 10 bases in the middle. The CDR3 covers 15 residues. Germline CDR1 and CDR2: SGHNT and YYREEE (reference sequence). The CDR3 spells CASSLAEERNTEAFF. In DNA, the CDR3 is TGTGCCAGCAGCTTGGCAGAGGAACGGAACACTGAAGCTTTCTTT.

V and J are TRBV6-5 and TRBJ2-3, with 8 bases identical to TRBD1. Unmatched junction bases numbered 5, after V lost 6 bases and J lost 6 bases. Germline lookup yields CDR1 MNHEY and CDR2 SVGAGI. The CDR3 covers 13 residues. The CDR3 region has the DNA TGTGCCAGCAGAGTACAGGGGGTGGATACGCAGTATTTT. Translated, it gives CASRVQGVDTQYF.

This clone has only a few counts. The rearrangement links TRBV5-1 to TRBJ1-3, with D perhaps matching TRBD1 (6 bases). The CDR3 has 14 amino acids. The V gene's germline CDR1 is SGHRS and CDR2 YFSETQ. The ends were cut back, 0 bases at V and 2 bases at J, with 6 bases in the middle. The CDR3 DNA reads as TGCGCCAGCAGCTTGGACAGGGCTGGAAACACCATATATTTT. Residues: CASSLDRAGNTIYF.

The J gene is TRBJ1-5, the V gene TRBV25-1; no clear D. The germline gives CDR1 MGHDK, CDR2 SYGVNS. V was clipped by 4 bases and J by 3 bases, with 7 bases between them. CDR3 length: 13 amino acids. The CDR3 region is CASSGQLNQPQHF. CDR3 nucleotides: TGTGCCAGCAGTGGGCAGCTCAATCAGCCCCAGCATTTT. Together with reference TRBV25-1 and TRBJ1-5, the CDR3 gives the full variable domain: EADIYQTPRYLVIGTGKKITLECSQTMGHDKMYWYQQDPGMELHLIHYSYGVNSTEKGDLSSESTVSRIRTEHFPLTLESARPSHTSQYLCASSGQLNQPQHFGDGTRLSIL.

This clone was picked up many times. The V call is TRBV7-2, the J call TRBJ1-2, with D unclear. Per germline, CDR1 SGHTA and CDR2 FQGNSA. The CDR3 runs 12 residues. Trimming left V 1 base short and J 4 bases short, with 4 bases between. The CDR3 sequence is CASSLGLYGYTF. Written as DNA, the CDR3 is TGTGCCAGCAGCTTAGGGCTCTATGGCTACACCTTC.

The V call is TRBV25-1, the J call TRBJ1-1; D remains unclear. The CDR3 loop spans 12 amino acids. Germline V gene lookup returns CDR1 MGHDK and CDR2 SYGVNS. Trimming left V 5 bases short and J 4 bases short, with 8 bases between. DNA for the CDR3: TGTGCCAGCAGTATTGGACCCACTGAAGCTTTCTTT. It encodes CASSIGPTEAFF. The full variable domain, rest sourced from reference TRBV25-1 and TRBJ1-1, is EADIYQTPRYLVIGTGKKITLECSQTMGHDKMYWYQQDPGMELHLIHYSYGVNSTEKGDLSSESTVSRIRTEHFPLTLESARPSHTSQYLCASSIGPTEAFFGQGTRLTVV.

The chain combines TRBV30 with TRBJ2-7; 12 bases align to TRBD2. The CDR3 is 16 residues long. Germline CDR1 and CDR2: GTSNPN and SVGIG (reference sequence). V was clipped by 3 bases and J by 0 bases; unmatched bases: 6. The CDR3 sequence: CAWRPTSGGLSYEQYF. Here the CDR3 DNA reads TGTGCCTGGAGACCGACTAGCGGGGGCCTCTCCTACGAGCAGTACTTC.

The chain joins TRBV2 to TRBJ2-3, with D possibly being TRBD2 (5 bases). This CDR3 is built from 14 residues. Trimming took off 10 bases at V and 0 bases at J, with 14 bases between the two ends. Germline CDR1 and CDR2: SNHLY and FYNNEI. CDR3 in amino acids: CATKDRGSTDTQYF. The CDR3 nucleotides are TGTGCCACCAAAGACCGCGGGAGCACAGATACGCAGTATTTT.

The chain combines TRBV18 with TRBJ1-1, with D perhaps matching TRBD1 (5 bases). The CDR3 length is 16 residues. The V gene lost 0 bases and the J gene lost 2 bases, with 13 bases spanning the gap. Germline V gene lookup returns CDR1 KGHSH and CDR2 LQKENI. CDR3 DNA sequence: TGTGCCAGCTCACCACCGGTATCAGGGATTAACACTGAAGCTTTCTTT. Protein product: CASSPPVSGINTEAFF.

This clone showed up just once. The chain couples TRBV30 to TRBJ1-6; a weak D match, TRBD1 (5 bases). V lost 4 bases and J 7 bases, leaving 11 bases between the germline ends. The CDR3 is made up of 13 amino acids. From germline, CDR1 is GTSNPN and CDR2 SVGIG (reference sequence). The CDR3 here is CAWTPEGNSPLHF. The CDR3 DNA follows: TGTGCCTGGACCCCGGAGGGGAATTCACCCCTCCACTTT. Combining the CDR3 with reference TRBV30 and TRBJ1-6 gives the whole variable domain SQTIHQWPATLVQPVGSPLSLECTVEGTSNPNLYWYRQAAGRGLQLLFYSVGIGQISSEVPQNLSASRPQDRQFILSSKKLLLSDSGFYLCAWTPEGNSPLHFGNGTRLTVT.

This clone was counted a few times. The J gene is TRBJ1-6, the V gene TRBV7-8; D uncertain. The germline V gene has CDR1 SGHVS and CDR2 FQNEAQ. The CDR3 runs to 15 residues. The V and J ends lost 1 base and 7 bases respectively, with 11 bases between them. In DNA form, the CDR3 reads TGTGCCAGCAGCTTAGAGCGGCAGAGAAATTCACCCCTCCACTTT. Its protein is CASSLERQRNSPLHF.

This clone was detected once. This rearrangement joins TRBV19 to TRBJ1-1; no clear D. The V gene lost 3 bases and the J gene lost 0 bases, with 5 bases spanning the gap. Germline V lookup: CDR1 LNHDA, CDR2 SQIVND (reference sequence). The CDR3 has 13 residues. CDR3 loop: CASSIKMNTEAFF. The CDR3 nucleotides read TGTGCCAGTAGTATTAAGATGAACACTGAAGCTTTCTTT. Drawing the rest from reference TRBV19 and TRBJ1-1, the complete variable domain is DGGITQSPKYLFRKEGQNVTLSCEQNLNHDAMYWYRQDPGQGLRLIYYSQIVNDFQKGDIAEGYSVSREKKESFPLTVTSAQKNPTAFYLCASSIKMNTEAFFGQGTRLTVV.

Turning to this clone: One end of the junction fails to match germline, which may point to a read error. The chain combines TRBV24-1 with TRBJ1-2, with D uncertain. The CDR3 spans 11 residues. The germline V gene encodes CDR1 KGHDR and CDR2 SFDVKD. Here the CDR3 DNA reads TGTGCCACCAGTGATGAGAGTAGGTTGACTTTC. Its translation: CATSDESRLTF.

The chain links TRBV10-3 to TRBJ1-1; D not certain. Trimming left V 6 bases short and J 6 bases short, with 14 bases between. Germline V gene sequence: CDR1 ENHRY, CDR2 SYGVKD. CDR3 size: 13 residues. The chain's CDR3 is CAIRSGGRAEAFF. The CDR3, as DNA: TGTGCCATCAGGTCGGGAGGAAGGGCTGAAGCTTTCTTT.

The chain is built from TRBV18 and TRBJ1-3, with D hard to call. Trimming removed 6 bases from V and 2 bases from J, with 17 bases in between. Germline lookup yields CDR1 KGHSH and CDR2 LQKENI. The CDR3 contains 16 residues. CDR3 region: CASSPGQIYPGNTIYF. In DNA form, the CDR3 reads TGTGCCAGCTCGCCCGGGCAGATCTATCCTGGAAACACCATATATTTT. The entire variable domain, with the rest obtained from reference TRBV18 and TRBJ1-3, is as follows: NAGVMQNPRHLVRRRGQEARLRCSPMKGHSHVYWYRQLPEEGLKFMVYLQKENIIDESGMPKERFSAEFPKEGPSILRIQQVVRGDSAAYFCASSPGQIYPGNTIYFGEGSWLTVV.

This clone was recorded a few times. This chain joins TRBV19 and TRBJ1-2; no clear D gene. Trimming removed 7 bases from V and 0 bases from J, with 18 bases in between. CDR3 length equals 16 residues. Germline loops: CDR1 LNHDA, CDR2 SQIVND (reference sequence). The CDR3 protein is CASTIGKVPSNYGYTF. The CDR3 DNA is TGTGCCAGTACTATCGGAAAGGTCCCGTCTAACTATGGCTACACCTTC.